This TCR beta chain was retrieved from a study of blood T cell repertoires in COVID-19. Study at large: Sample material is recorded as cDNA or gDNA derived from T cells, B-cell-depleted T cells, or PBMCs.

Germline V CDR1 and CDR2: LNHDA, SQIVND (reference sequence). The CDR3 is made up of 12 amino acids. The V end lost 0 bases, the J end lost 8 bases, and 4 bases lay between the germline ends. Original methodology: Counts of nucleated cells, estimated from reference gene primer amplification, were obtained. Method: immunoSEQ multiplex PCR; TCRdb's copy keeps in-frame clones and lacks some. The V and J calls and clone size are taken from that table; D and trimming were inferred from the DNA. In the table there are roughly 380,000 clones, about 90% of which are singletons. Sequences were obtained from PBMCs or T cells enriched from blood (not recorded which). This chain uses TRBV19 with TRBJ1-4; no clear D gene. This TCR was recovered from a woman in her 30s who had recovered from COVID-19. In DNA, the CDR3 is TGTGCCAGTAGTATAGACAGAGAAAAACTGTTTTTT. It encodes CASSIDREKLFF. Full variable domain (remainder filled in from reference TRBV19 and TRBJ1-4): DGGITQSPKYLFRKEGQNVTLSCEQNLNHDAMYWYRQDPGQGLRLIYYSQIVNDFQKGDIAEGYSVSREKKESFPLTVTSAQKNPTAFYLCASSIDREKLFFGSGTQLSVL.